Following are 24 T cell receptor beta chains from one sample sequenced in a study of blood T cell repertoires in COVID-19 (dated by TCRdb to between 2020 and 2021). The protocol used for the library was the immunoSEQ multiplex PCR assay. TCRdb mirrors the immuneACCESS table, restricted to in-frame sequences. Some clones are absent from its copies; in checked studies, under half trace to an unresolved V gene, and the reason for the others is unknown. This sample holds almost 400,000 clones; roughly 88% were observed only once. Around 0.91% of the sample comes from the top ten. The sequencing sample was made of PBMCs or T cells enriched from blood (not recorded which). The receptors derive from a woman aged 25 to 39 with acute COVID-19.

This chain joins TRBV3-1 (or the pseudogene TRBV3-2) and TRBJ2-7; 10 nucleotides match TRBD2. The CDR3 consists of 15 residues. CDR1 is LGHDT, CDR2 YNNKEL, per germline (reference sequence). V was clipped by 4 bases and J by 2 bases; unmatched bases: 5. The CDR3 DNA sequence: TGTGCCAGCAGCCTCCTAGCGGGGGCCCCCTACGAGCAGTACTTC. Translated: CASSLLAGAPYEQYF.

The chain carries TRBV27 and TRBJ2-3; a possible D gene is TRBD2 (5 bases). The CDR3 spans 14 residues. Germline lookup yields CDR1 MNHEY and CDR2 SMNVEV (reference sequence). The V and J ends lost 8 bases and 5 bases respectively, with 17 bases between them. Here the CDR3 DNA reads TGTGCCAGCGGGGATCCGACACGGGGAGATACGCAGTATTTT. Translated, it gives CASGDPTRGDTQYF.

CDR3: CASRDRVAGELFF. CDR3 DNA: TGCGCCAGCAGGGACAGGGTCGCCGGGGAGCTGTTTTTT. The rearrangement links TRBV10-2 to TRBJ2-2, with 8 bases that match TRBD1. The length of the CDR3 is 13 residues. Germline assignment: CDR1 WSHSY and CDR2 SAAADI. With V trimmed by 6 bases and J by 6 bases, 3 bases remained unmatched.

This clone was seen just once. This chain joins TRBV9 and TRBJ2-3; tentative D call: TRBD1 (6 bases). The V end was cut by 6 bases, the J end by 1 base, with 12 bases between. Germline CDR1 SGDLS, CDR2 YYNGEE. The CDR3 runs 14 residues. The CDR3 bases are TGTGCCAGCACTAGGGACAAACGCACAGATACGCAGTATTTT. It encodes CASTRDKRTDTQYF. The variable domain in full, completed from reference TRBV9 and TRBJ2-3, reads DSGVTQTPKHLITATGQRVTLRCSPRSGDLSVYWYQQSLDQGLQFLIQYYNGEERAKGNILERFSAQQFPDLHSELNLSSLELGDSALYFCASTRDKRTDTQYFGPGTRLTVL.

The genes are TRBV10-2 and TRBJ1-4; D call uncertain. Per germline, CDR1 WSHSY and CDR2 SAAADI. This CDR3 is 14 amino acids long. V lost 2 bases, J lost 4 bases, and 8 bases lay in between. CDR3 in DNA: TGCGCCAGCAGTGAGGTCCTCCTTAATGAAAAACTGTTTTTT. Protein product: CASSEVLLNEKLFF.

This clone has only one observation. The chain couples TRBV5-5 to TRBJ2-7; the match to TRBD1 covers 9 bases. Germline CDR1 reads SGHKS; CDR2 reads YYEKEE (reference sequence). Germline trimming cut 4 bases from V and 6 bases from J; bases unmatched to any gene: 8. CDR3 length: 14 residues. The CDR3 region is CASSTGQGEVEQYF. In DNA form, the CDR3 reads TGTGCCAGCAGCACGGGACAGGGTGAAGTCGAGCAGTACTTC.

For this clone: Other nucleotide sequences from this sample produce the same CDR3. J is TRBJ1-1 and V is TRBV5-8; D ambiguous. Germline assignment: CDR1 SGHTS and CDR2 YDEGEE. V dropped 1 base and J dropped 2 bases, with 9 bases sitting between them. CDR3 length: 14 amino acids. The CDR3 reads CASSLRGLNTEAFF. CDR3 DNA sequence: TGTGCCAGCAGCTTGCGAGGGCTCAACACTGAAGCTTTCTTT. Full variable domain (missing parts from reference TRBV5-8 and TRBJ1-1): EAGVTQSPTHLIKTRGQQATLRCSPISGHTSVYWYQQALGLGLQFLLWYDEGEERNRGNFPPRFSGRQFPNYSSELNVNALELEDSALYLCASSLRGLNTEAFFGQGTRLTVV.

This clone is a singleton in its sample. The V and J genes are TRBV29-1 and TRBJ2-1; D not resolved. The CDR3 has 16 residues. Deletions cut 7 bases from V and 0 bases from J, with 19 bases between. CDR1 and CDR2 (germline): SQVTM, ANQGSEA. CDR3 sequence (DNA): TGCAGCGCCTTCCGTTTGGTATCGAGCTCCTACAATGAGCAGTTCTTC. It codes for CSAFRLVSSSYNEQFF.

The chain employs TRBV30 and TRBJ1-5, with 8 bases fitting TRBD1. J was trimmed by 2 bases and V by 3 bases; bases with no gene match: 0. The CDR3 is made up of 13 amino acids. Germline lookup yields CDR1 GTSNPN and CDR2 SVGIG (reference sequence). CDR3 sequence (DNA): TGTGCCTGGAGGGACAGGGGCAATCAGCCCCAGCATTTT. It specifies CAWRDRGNQPQHF.

The chain joins TRBV29-1 to TRBJ2-3; TRBD1 might be the D (6 bases). Trimming left V 1 base short and J 2 bases short, with 13 bases between. Germline V gene lookup returns CDR1 SQVTM and CDR2 ANQGSEA. CDR3 length: 15 residues. The CDR3 sequence: CSVEGAGDPTDTQYF. CDR3 DNA: TGCAGCGTTGAAGGCGCAGGGGATCCCACAGATACGCAGTATTTT.

This chain uses TRBV2 with TRBJ2-7, with 7 nucleotides matching TRBD1. Germline lookup yields CDR1 SNHLY and CDR2 FYNNEI. J was trimmed by 2 bases and V by 6 bases; bases with no gene match: 7. The CDR3 covers 14 residues. CDR3 in DNA: TGTGCCAGCAGGGAGACAGGGCTCCCCTACGAGCAGTACTTC. Its protein is CASRETGLPYEQYF.

V and J are TRBV4-2 and TRBJ1-5, with TRBD1 matching over 7 bases. The CDR3 contains 18 residues. V shed 1 base, J shed 3 bases, and the junction held 12 bases outside the gene matches. Per germline, CDR1 LGHNA and CDR2 YNFKEQ. The CDR3 sequence is CASSQVARGQIYNQPQHF. The CDR3 nucleotides read TGTGCCAGCAGCCAAGTAGCAAGGGGACAGATCTACAATCAGCCCCAGCATTTT.

V and J are TRBV7-3 and TRBJ2-1, with D possibly being TRBD1 (5 bases). The CDR3 is 16 amino acids. Germline CDR1 and CDR2: SGHTA and FQGTGA. V lost 5 bases and J lost 0, with 14 bases in between. CDR3 in amino acids: CASSATGTHSYNEQFF. The CDR3 DNA follows: TGTGCCAGCAGCGCAACAGGAACCCACTCCTACAATGAGCAGTTCTTC.

On this clone: The junction departs from germline at one end; a sequencing error may be responsible. This sequence joins TRBV29-1 and TRBJ1-4, with 8 bases lining up with TRBD1. Germline values: CDR1 SQVTM, CDR2 ANQGSEA. The CDR3 is 16 residues long. CDR3 nucleotides: TGCAGCGTCGAAGACTCTAGACAGGGGACTAATGAAAAACTGTTTTTT. Translated: CSVEDSRQGTNEKLFF.

The chain is built from TRBV7-2 and TRBJ2-4, with 9 bases lining up with TRBD2. Germline V gene lookup returns CDR1 SGHTA and CDR2 FQGNSA. V shed 6 bases, J shed 4 bases, and the junction held 10 bases outside the gene matches. The CDR3 covers 16 residues. CDR3 sequence reads: CASSPRRGGYKNIQYF. The CDR3 region has the DNA TGTGCCAGCAGTCCGAGGCGGGGGGGATATAAAAACATTCAGTACTTC.

This sequence joins TRBV4-2 and TRBJ2-3; 12 bases map to TRBD2. V was pared by 2 bases and J by 5 bases, with 2 bases of the junction left unmatched. Germline V gene sequence: CDR1 LGHNA, CDR2 YNFKEQ. The CDR3 sequence is 15 residues long. The CDR3 bases are TGTGCCAGCAGCCAATCACTAGCGGGGGGAGATACGCAGTATTTT. This translates into CASSQSLAGGDTQYF.

The chain is built from TRBV6-5 and TRBJ2-3, with 8 bases identical to TRBD2. The V gene's germline CDR1 is MNHEY and CDR2 SVGAGI. V was pared by 4 bases and J by 6 bases, with 6 bases of the junction left unmatched. The CDR3 is 14 amino acids. The CDR3 coding sequence is TGTGCCAGCAGTTTCGGGGGGGCAGAGGATACGCAGTATTTT. This translates into CASSFGGAEDTQYF.

This clone occurred once. The CDR3 here is CASSVTEAFF. CDR3 bases: TGTGCCAGCAGTGTAACTGAAGCTTTCTTT. The chain carries TRBV2 and TRBJ1-1; D ambiguous. Trimming stripped 4 bases from V and 5 bases from J, with 2 bases between. The V gene's germline CDR1 is SNHLY and CDR2 FYNNEI. CDR3 size: 10 residues.

V usage is TRBV7-6 and J usage is TRBJ2-2; TRBD2 matches at 9 bases. Germline CDR1 SGHVS, CDR2 FNYEAQ. This CDR3 contains 16 residues. The ends lost 4 bases at V and 4 bases at J; junction bases unmatched: 7. In DNA, the CDR3 is TGTGCCAGCAGCTACCGCGGGGGGGCGGGCACCGGGGAGCTGTTTTTT. This sequence encodes CASSYRGGAGTGELFF.

Only a few counts were recorded for this clone. The chain links TRBV29-1 to TRBJ1-6; TRBD1 might be the D (6 bases). Deletions cut 5 bases from V and 6 bases from J, with 14 bases between. Per the germline V gene, CDR1 is SQVTM and CDR2 is ANQGSEA. The CDR3 consists of 14 residues. CDR3 nucleotide sequence: TGCAGCGTTCTGGGGGCGATAGGTAATTCACCCCTCCACTTT. Its protein product is CSVLGAIGNSPLHF. The variable domain in full, with the rest retrieved from reference TRBV29-1 and TRBJ1-6, is SAVISQKPSRDICQRGTSLTIQCQVDSQVTMMFWYRQQPGQSLTLIATANQGSEATYESGFVIDKFPISRPNLTFSTLTVSNMSPEDSSIYLCSVLGAIGNSPLHFGNGTRLTVT.

The V call is TRBV9, the J call TRBJ1-2, with D unresolved. Trimming cost V 4 bases and J 8 bases, with 24 bases left between them. Germline V lookup: CDR1 SGDLS, CDR2 YYNGEE. This CDR3 contains 16 residues. CDR3 sequence (DNA): TGTGCCAGCAGCCCCCCAGCGGGAGCAGCAGGCAGGGGCTACACCTTC. Amino acids: CASSPPAGAAGRGYTF. Drawing the rest from reference TRBV9 and TRBJ1-2, the complete variable domain is DSGVTQTPKHLITATGQRVTLRCSPRSGDLSVYWYQQSLDQGLQFLIQYYNGEERAKGNILERFSAQQFPDLHSELNLSSLELGDSALYFCASSPPAGAAGRGYTFGSGTRLTVV.

This sequence joins TRBV28 and TRBJ2-4, with 10 nucleotides matching TRBD1. Germline V gene lookup returns CDR1 MDHEN and CDR2 SYDVKM. CDR3 size: 15 residues. V lost 2 bases and J lost 9; bases outside the gene matches: 7. Here the CDR3 DNA reads TGTGCCAGCAGTTTAGCGACCGGGACAGGGGTCATTCAGTACTTC. Protein: CASSLATGTGVIQYF.

The chain combines TRBV4-3 with TRBJ1-1; D gene uncertain. Germline V gene lookup returns CDR1 LGHNA and CDR2 YSLEER. The ends were cut back, 1 base at V and 0 bases at J, with 6 bases in the middle. The CDR3 has 14 amino acids. CDR3 sequence: CASSQGVLNTEAFF. DNA for the CDR3: TGCGCCAGCAGCCAAGGAGTGCTGAACACTGAAGCTTTCTTT.

The rearrangement links TRBV7-9 to TRBJ2-7; unclear D gene. Germline CDR1 SEHNR, CDR2 FQNEAQ (reference sequence). Trimming removed 6 bases at V and 3 bases at J, with 15 bases between. The CDR3 is 14 residues long. The CDR3: CASSTTPTNYEQYF. The CDR3 nucleotides are TGTGCCAGCAGTACCACCCCGACAAACTACGAGCAGTACTTC.